This TCR beta chain was retrieved from a study of PD-1 blockade in classical Hodgkin lymphoma. The V and J ends lost 0 bases and 2 bases respectively, with 13 bases between them. Germline CDR1 and CDR2: SGHTS and YDEGEE. The CDR3 spans 16 residues. After autologous stem cell transplantation all patients relapsed, and prior brentuximab vedotin exposure differed between cohorts. Sequencing was performed with immunoSEQ multiplex PCR; in TCRdb, only in-frame clones are kept and a portion is missing. The sample contains around 19,000 clones, over 70% of which appear only once. This receptor was identified in a human donor with classical Hodgkin lymphoma. V and J are TRBV5-8 and TRBJ2-3, with no clear D. This specimen consisted of peripheral blood mononuclear cells (PBMCs), obtained before the second cycle of nivolumab. CDR3 sequence (DNA): TGTGCCAGCAGCTTGGCTGGAAGGGCCTACACAGATACGCAGTATTTT. Its protein product is CASSLAGRAYTDTQYF.